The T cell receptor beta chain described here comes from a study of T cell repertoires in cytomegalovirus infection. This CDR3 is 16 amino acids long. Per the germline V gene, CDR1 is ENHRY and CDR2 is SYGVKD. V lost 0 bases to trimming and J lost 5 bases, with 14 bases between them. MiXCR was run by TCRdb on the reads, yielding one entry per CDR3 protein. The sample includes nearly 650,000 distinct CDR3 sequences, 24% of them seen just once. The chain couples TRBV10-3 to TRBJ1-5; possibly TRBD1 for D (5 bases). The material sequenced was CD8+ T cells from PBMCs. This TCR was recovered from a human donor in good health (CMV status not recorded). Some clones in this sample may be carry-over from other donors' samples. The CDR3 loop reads CAISESWGSEDQPQHF. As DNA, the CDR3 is TGTGCCATCAGTGAGTCCTGGGGCTCGGAGGATCAGCCCCAGCATTTT.